This T cell receptor beta chain was identified during a study of T cells in Graves' hyperthyroidism and ophthalmopathy. The table lists this clonotype with many counts. V was clipped by 11 bases and J by 3 bases, with 17 bases between them. The CDR3 has 14 amino acids. Germline V gene sequence: CDR1 MDHEN, CDR2 SYDVKM. Authors of the study amplified TCR beta CDR3 regions from RNA transcripts. HTBI primers drove first-round RT-PCR of the TCR CDR3. MiXCR, applied by TCRdb to the multiplex PCR reads, yields one record per CDR3 protein. The sample contains under 600,000 distinct CDR3 sequences, approximately 15% of which appear only once.

This receptor was identified in a woman aged 35 to 49 with Graves' ophthalmopathy. Sequencing was carried out using blood. The chain is built from TRBV28 and TRBJ1-5, with a possible D match to TRBD1 (6 bases). Here the CDR3 DNA reads TGTGCCGGCAATGAGGCGGGGGCCAATCAGCCCCAGCATTTT. Translated, it gives CAGNEAGANQPQHF.